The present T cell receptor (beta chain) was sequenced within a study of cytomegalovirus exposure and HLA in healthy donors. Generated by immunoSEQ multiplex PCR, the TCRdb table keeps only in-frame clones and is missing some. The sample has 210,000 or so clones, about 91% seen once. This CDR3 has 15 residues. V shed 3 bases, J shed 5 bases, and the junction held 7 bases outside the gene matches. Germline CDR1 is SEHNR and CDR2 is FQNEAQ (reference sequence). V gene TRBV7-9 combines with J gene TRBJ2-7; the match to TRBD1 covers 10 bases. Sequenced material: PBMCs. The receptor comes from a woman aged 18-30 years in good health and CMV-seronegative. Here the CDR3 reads CASSLAGTGAHEQYF. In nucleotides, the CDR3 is TGTGCCAGCAGCTTGGCCGGGACAGGGGCCCACGAGCAGTACTTC.